The clone carrying this T cell receptor beta chain was observed once. Sequencing used immunoSEQ multiplex PCR; TCRdb keeps in-frame clones, though not all of them. Among 75,000 to 95,000 clones listed, under 95% were seen once. The length of the CDR3 is 13 residues. Germline V gene data show CDR1 as WNHNN and CDR2 as SYGVQD (reference sequence). The V gene lost 2 bases and the J gene lost 10 bases, with 13 bases spanning the gap. This sample stems from a study of technical replicates of blood from a handful of donors. The TCR was taken from a human donor in good health. This sequence joins TRBV10-1 and TRBJ2-3, with D maybe TRBD2 (5 bases). The sample comprised T cells isolated from PBMCs. The CDR3 DNA is TGCGCCAGCAGTGAGCCCGGGGTCTCCGCGCAGTATTTT. Its translation: CASSEPGVSAQYF.